Sequencing of this T cell receptor (beta chain) was carried out in a study of shared clonotypes between healthy human individuals (dated by TCRdb to about 2020). Regarding the research as a whole: A couple of women and a few men aged 18 to 49 years were included in the cohort. For each donor, CD4 naive and CD4 memory were each given three plates, CD8 naive was given two plates, and CD8 memory was given one plate. The study deeply sequenced blood TCR repertoires of about five healthy adults to estimate repertoire size and the extent of clonotype sharing between individuals. Libraries were prepared and TCR repertoires were sequenced by different laboratories using diverse techniques, in order to increase sequencing depth and limit assay-specific biases. Leukapheresis yielded between about 0.85 and 10 billion PBMCs per donor.

Donors were healthy HIV-negative adults with no recently reported acute infections or vaccinations. Every donor was a Caucasian adult residing in Nashville, Tennessee, USA. CD4+ T cells were enriched by magnetic negative selection, after which naive cells were positively selected on CD45RA and the negative fraction was taken as the memory subset. Blood was obtained by leukapheresis, after which PBMCs were separated by Ficoll-Histopaque density gradient centrifugation and cryopreserved in liquid nitrogen vapor phase. Purity and quantity of every magnetically sorted T cell population were checked by analytical flow cytometry. Genomic DNA was isolated from each sorted fraction and quantified by UV absorbance on a Nanodrop 2000c. Using the deep immunoSEQ assay, multiplex PCR amplified TCR CDR3 regions from genomic DNA. Extracted genomic DNA from each cell subset was distributed evenly across all wells of several immunoSEQ 96-well plates, and each plate was treated as a replicate. Each replicate PCR for sorted subsets received approximately 220 ng genomic DNA, equal to about 29,000 T cell genomes. The purified libraries were quantified using a Qubit 3.0 fluorometer, sized with a Bioanalyzer 2100, and then quantified again using the KAPA Library Quantification kit. Each immunoSEQ 96-well plate was sequenced on its own single-read 150-cycle Illumina NextSeq 550 flow cell. The paper's processing steps were these. Because only junctional sequences without quality scores were contained in the immunoSEQ output, filtering matching that applied to full-length reads could not be performed. Sequences were annotated with PyIR, a Python wrapper for IgBLAST v1.9, and V/J genes and CDR3 were assigned using IMGT germline references. Reads with weak V/J assignments (E-value above 1e-6), missing CDR3, stop codons, out-of-frame junctions, or ambiguous translated residues were removed. V3J clonotypes were defined as sequences sharing the same inferred V gene, J gene, and CDR3 amino acid sequence. Percentage overlap between repertoires was calculated by dividing the number of shared unique clonotypes by the size of the smaller repertoire. Richness of each repertoire was evaluated using RTK rarefaction, the Chao1 estimator, and Recon v2.1 estimates of unobserved clonotypes. Generation probabilities for all TCRbeta clonotypes obtained by the gDNA method from a handful of donors were computed using OLGA. In TCRdb, the immuneACCESS table is reduced to in-frame sequences with V and J assigned. These tables do not hold every clone; where another copy was compared, an unresolved V gene accounts for under half, and the others remain unexplained. V and J calls and clone size are given by that table; D and trimming were obtained from the DNA. Present in this sample are approximately 940,000 clones, less than 85% of which were seen just once. The top ten clonotypes cover about 1.5% of the sample.

On the study overall, not on this receptor specifically: When four donors were compared, the shared fraction of clonotypes was around 4.6% for naive CD4, roughly 3.4% for naive CD8, 2.3% for memory CD4, and 0.4% for memory CD8. Even with the large sequencing depth, rarefaction of the sorted-subset datasets indicated that sequencing was incomplete. Sampling was limited to blood, and TCR repertoires in tissue likely differ from TCR repertoires in blood. Larger estimated clonotype richness was generally found for naive subsets than for memory subsets. Higher generation probabilities were observed for clonotypes shared by all four sorted-subset donors than for non-shared clonotypes. The genetic and exposure-history diversity represented was limited by the small number of donors. Pairwise subsampling led to the expectation that sequencing depth would affect the degree of clonotype sharing among donors.

A remark on this clone: The specificity of this receptor is unknown. Nothing much larger sits one base from this clone, and base qualities are not available.

CDR1 MGHRA and CDR2 YSYEKL are derived from the germline V gene. V trim: 1 base; J trim: 4 bases; unmatched bases: 7. CDR3 length: 16 amino acids, cysteine to phenylalanine. Only the CDR3 DNA stays, 48 bases, in frame from base 1. Sequencing input: memory CD4+ T cells sorted from blood. Taken with the paper, the label for cell subset or site translates to: CD45RA-negative fraction. The receptor was derived from a man aged 18 to 30 in good health. The chain is made from TRBV4-1 and TRBJ2-4, with TRBD2 identical over 7 junction bases. This receptor has the CDR3 CASSQGPLAAKNIQYF. The DNA reads as follows: TGCGCCAGCAGCCAAGGGCCCCTAGCGGCAAAAAACATTCAGTACTTC.